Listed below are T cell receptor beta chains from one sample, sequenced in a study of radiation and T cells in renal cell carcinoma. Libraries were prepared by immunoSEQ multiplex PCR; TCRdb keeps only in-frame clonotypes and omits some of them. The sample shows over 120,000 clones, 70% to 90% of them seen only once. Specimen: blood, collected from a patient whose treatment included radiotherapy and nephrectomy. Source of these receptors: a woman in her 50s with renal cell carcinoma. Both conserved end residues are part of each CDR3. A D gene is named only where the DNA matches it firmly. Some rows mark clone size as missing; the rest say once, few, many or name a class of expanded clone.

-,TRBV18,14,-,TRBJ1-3,TGTGCCAGCTCACCTGCGACAGTTGGAAACACCATATATTTT,CASSPATVGNTIYF
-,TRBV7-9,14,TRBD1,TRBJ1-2,TGTGCCACTAATCAAGGACAGGGGCGGGGTGGCTACACCTTC,CATNQGQGRGGYTF
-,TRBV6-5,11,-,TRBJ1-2,TGTGCCAGCAGTTCTTACTATGGCTACACCTTC,CASSSYYGYTF
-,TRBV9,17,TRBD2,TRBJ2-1,TGTGCCAGCAGCCGGACTAGCGGGGGCCACTCCTACAATGAGCAGTTCTTC,CASSRTSGGHSYNEQFF
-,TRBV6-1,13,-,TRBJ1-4,TGTGCCAGCGGCCGGGAACGACATGAAAAACTGTTTTTT,CASGRERHEKLFF
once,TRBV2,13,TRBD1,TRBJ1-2,TGTGCCAGCAGTGAGGACAGGGGGAGCGGCTACACCTTC,CASSEDRGSGYTF
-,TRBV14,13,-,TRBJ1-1,TGTGCCAGCAGTCTTCAATCGAACACTGAAGCTTTCTTT,CASSLQSNTEAFF
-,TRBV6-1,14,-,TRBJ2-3,TGTGCCAGCAGTGAAGGAGGGGGCACAGATACGCAGTATTTT,CASSEGGGTDTQYF
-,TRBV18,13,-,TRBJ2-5,TGTGCCAGCTCACTCTCCAGACGAGAGACCCAGTACTTC,CASSLSRRETQYF
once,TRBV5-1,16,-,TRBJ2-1,TGCGCCAGCAGCCTCGTTACAGGGCGTTATCTCAATGAGCAGTTCTTC,CASSLVTGRYLNEQFF
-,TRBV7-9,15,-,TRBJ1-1,TGTGCCAGCAGCCCTCTCACGGGGGAGAAATTTGAAGCTTTCTTT,CASSPLTGEKFEAFF
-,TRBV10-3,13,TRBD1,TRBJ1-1,TGTGCCGTGGGGACAGGGGCGGAAACTGAAGCTTTCTTT,CAVGTGAETEAFF
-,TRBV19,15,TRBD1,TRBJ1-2,TGTGCCAGCCACCCTAGGGGGCGGGGGCGCGGTGGCTACACCTTC,CASHPRGRGRGGYTF
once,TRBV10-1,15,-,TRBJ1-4,TGCGCCAGCAGTTCCGGGACAACGGGTGATGAAAAACTGTTTTTT,CASSSGTTGDEKLFF
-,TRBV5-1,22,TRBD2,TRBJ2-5,TGCGCCAGCAGCTTTCGTCCGATTGGACTAGCGGGGGGCCACAATATGGGGGAGACCCAGTACTTC,CASSFRPIGLAGGHNMGETQYF
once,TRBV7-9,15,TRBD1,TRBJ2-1,TGTGCCAGCAGCCTAAGGACAGGGGGGCCCCATGAGCAGTTCTTC,CASSLRTGGPHEQFF
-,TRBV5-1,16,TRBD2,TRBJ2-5,TGCGCCAGCAGCCTTGGACTAGCGGGGTACCAAGAGACCCAGTACTTC,CASSLGLAGYQETQYF
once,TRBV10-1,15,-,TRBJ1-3,TGCGCCAGCAGTGAGTCGATAACAGTCGGAAACACCATATATTTT,CASSESITVGNTIYF
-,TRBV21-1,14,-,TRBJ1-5,TGTGCCAGTCAGGTAGGGGGGATTAATCAGCCCCAGCATTTT,CASQVGGINQPQHF
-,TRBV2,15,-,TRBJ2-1,TGTGCCAGCAGTGAAGCTCTGCTAGCCTACAATGAGCAGTTCTTC,CASSEALLAYNEQFF
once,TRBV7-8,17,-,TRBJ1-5,TGTGCCAGCAGCGCAAGGTCCAGGGTAGTGAGCAATCAGCCCCAGCATTTT,CASSARSRVVSNQPQHF
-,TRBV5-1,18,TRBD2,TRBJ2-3,TGCGCCAGCAGTGGCGGACTAGCGGGGGGATTCAGCACAGATACGCAGTATTTT,CASSGGLAGGFSTDTQYF
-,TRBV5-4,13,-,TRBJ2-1,TGTGCCAGCAGCACCGGGACTTCCAATGAGCAGTTCTTC,CASSTGTSNEQFF
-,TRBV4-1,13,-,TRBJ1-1,TGCGCCAGCAGCCAAGAGATGAACACTGAAGCTTTCTTT,CASSQEMNTEAFF
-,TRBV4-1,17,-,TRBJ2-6,TGCGCCAGCAGCCAGGGGCAGGGCGTGTCTGGGGCCAACGTCCTGACTTTC,CASSQGQGVSGANVLTF
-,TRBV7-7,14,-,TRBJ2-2,TGTGCTAGCAGCTTACGGTCCGGGTCCGGGGAGCTGTTTTTT,CASSLRSGSGELFF
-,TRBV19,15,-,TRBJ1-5,TGTGCCAGTAGTATAGGGGGACTGAGGGATCAGCCCCAGCATTTT,CASSIGGLRDQPQHF
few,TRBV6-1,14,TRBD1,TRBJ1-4,TGTGCCAGCAGTCGGGACAGCCCCAGGGAAAAACTGTTTTTT,CASSRDSPREKLFF
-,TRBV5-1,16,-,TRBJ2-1,TGCGCCAGCAGCTTAACTACAGGGAGCTCCTACAATGAGCAGTTCTTC,CASSLTTGSSYNEQFF
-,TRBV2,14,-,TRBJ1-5,TGTGCCAGCAGTGGTCCGGGGGGTAGTCAGCCCCAGCATTTT,CASSGPGGSQPQHF
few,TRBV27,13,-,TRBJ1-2,TGTGCCAGCAGAACGACAGGTCCCTATGGCTACACCTTC,CASRTTGPYGYTF
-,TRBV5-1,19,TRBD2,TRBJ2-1,TGCGCCAGCACGGATAGACTAGCGGGGGGCCCTAGCTCCTACAATGAGCAGTTCTTC,CASTDRLAGGPSSYNEQFF
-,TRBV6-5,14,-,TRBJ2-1,TGTGCCAGCAGCAGCGGGACAGGTAACAATGAGCAGTTCTTC,CASSSGTGNNEQFF
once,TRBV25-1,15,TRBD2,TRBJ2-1,TGTGCCAGCAGTGACCCCCTAGCGGGGTACAATGAGCAGTTCTTC,CASSDPLAGYNEQFF
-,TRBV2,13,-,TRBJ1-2,TGTGCCAGCAGTGAATATAGGGCTGATGGCTACACCTTC,CASSEYRADGYTF
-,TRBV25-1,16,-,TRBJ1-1,TGTGCCAGCAGTGAATTTGGGGGGGCCTGGAACACTGAAGCTTTCTTT,CASSEFGGAWNTEAFF
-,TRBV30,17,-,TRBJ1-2,TGTGCCTGGAGTGTACGGGAAGGGATACGTCTTTGGTATGGCTACACCTTC,CAWSVREGIRLWYGYTF
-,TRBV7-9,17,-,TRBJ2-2,TGTGCCAGCAGCCGCAGACTGACGGCGGCGAACACCGGGGAGCTGTTTTTT,CASSRRLTAANTGELFF
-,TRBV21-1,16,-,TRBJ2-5,TGTGCCAGCAGCAAAGCGGGGGGCGCGTACCAAGAGACCCAGTACTTC,CASSKAGGAYQETQYF
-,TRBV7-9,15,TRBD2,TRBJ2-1,TGTGCCAGCAGCCATCCTAGCGGGGGTTACAATGAGCAGTTCTTC,CASSHPSGGYNEQFF
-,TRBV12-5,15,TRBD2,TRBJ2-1,TGTGCTAGTGCCCCGCGGGGGAGCTCCTACAATGAGCAGTTCTTC,CASAPRGSSYNEQFF
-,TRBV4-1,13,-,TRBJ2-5,TGCGCCAGCAGCCAAATAACAGGCGAGACCCAGTACTTC,CASSQITGETQYF
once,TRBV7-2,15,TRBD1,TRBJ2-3,TGTGCCAGCAGCTCTCGGACAGGAGCAAGGGATACGCAGTATTTT,CASSSRTGARDTQYF
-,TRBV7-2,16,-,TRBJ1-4,TGTGCCAGCAGCTTAGGGCCCCCGGACCGGGCGGAAAAACTGTTTTTT,CASSLGPPDRAEKLFF
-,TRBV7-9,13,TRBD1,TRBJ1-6,TGTGCCAGCAGCGAAGCGGACAGGGCACCCCTCCACTTT,CASSEADRAPLHF
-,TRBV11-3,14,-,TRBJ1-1,TGTGCCAGCAGCTTAGATTGGGGGGGCACTGAAGCTTTCTTT,CASSLDWGGTEAFF
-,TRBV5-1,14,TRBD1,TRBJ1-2,TGCGCCAGCAGCTTTGTGGGACAGGGCAAGGGCTACACCTTC,CASSFVGQGKGYTF